This section outlines one TCR beta chain sequence together with its context. What antigen it recognizes has not been identified. No base quality values were provided; no much bigger clone lies one nucleotide off. The sequencing machine was an Illumina NovaSeq 6000. Using 5'RACE with constant-segment primers, TCRalpha and TCRbeta cDNA libraries were constructed, with sample barcodes and unique molecular identifiers added in the process. RNA was extracted from every sample with Trizol reagent. Libraries were amplified in two PCR steps, with a second sample barcode and Illumina TruSeq adapters added in the second step. Sequencing of libraries was performed on an Illumina NovaSeq with 2 x 150 bp paired-end reads. The original methods were these. Reads were demultiplexed and collapsed into UMI-guided consensus sequences with migec v1.2.7. Using mixcr v2.1.11, UMI consensuses were aligned to TRA and TRB V and J templates and then assembled into clonotypes. Clonotypes were classified as expanded or contracted when called significant by both edgeR and NoisET, with noise models trained on biological replicates. edgeR calls used a false discovery rate-adjusted p below 0.01 and a log2 fold-change threshold of 1. As an exploratory analysis of dynamics, PCA with hierarchical clustering was applied to max-normalized trajectories of the 1000 most abundant clonotypes. Separately sequenced CD4+ and CD8+ repertoires were used to assign the CD4 or CD8 phenotype of responding clones. TCRdb took the public reads, trimmed them with fastp at Q25, ran MiXCR for clone calling and kept in-frame beta chains. Rows with one shared CDR3 protein collapse into an entry with the most common genes and DNA. The authors' filters were not applied to this entry. The sample records hundreds of thousands of distinct CDR3 sequences, roughly 17% of which are singletons. Together, the top ten hold around 11% of the sample.

Looking up the germline V gene yields CDR1 SGHRS and CDR2 YFSETQ. Clipping removes 4 bases from V and 2 bases from J, with 6 as the unmatched junction base count. The CDR3 starts with the cysteine, ends with the phenylalanine, and has 14 residues. Kept here is only the CDR3 DNA, which spans 42 bases and is read in frame from base 1. This entry comes from a study of T-cell memory formation after mild COVID-19 (dated by TCRdb to the early 2020s). With regard to the full study: Most TCR sequence clusters were specific to one of the two donors. T-cell clones expanding and contracting after mild COVID-19 in a couple of donors were tracked by longitudinal TCRalpha and TCRbeta repertoire sequencing. The cohort comprised two young, previously healthy adult volunteers, one female and one male.

The paper's findings and limits, for the study overall: Some responding clones were detected in pre-infection memory, which suggested that pre-existing cross-reactive memory T cells had joined the SARS-CoV-2 response. The second-wave clones that peaked on day 37 were not confirmed to be SARS-CoV-2 specific. Clones that contracted from day 15 to 85 showed balanced CD4/CD8 phenotypes, whereas a second wave of clones that expanded from day 15 to 37 leaned towards CD4+. Contracting CD4+ clones were located mainly in the CM and EM memory subsets, whereas CD8+ clones were found to be enriched in EMRA. The study covered only two mild cases, and larger cohorts including severe cases with pre-infection samples were considered necessary.

PBMCs were isolated by Ficoll-Paque density gradient centrifugation. The sequence derives from an adult woman who had mild COVID-19 (a few samples of this study predate the infection). The sample titles of this study are shuffled in the database, so cell type and time point are left out; the donor was told from shared clones. The sample was PBMCs or a T cell subset sorted from them (not recorded which). The chain couples TRBV5-1 to TRBJ2-7, and 7 junctional nucleotides match TRBD1. The CDR3 is CASSAPQGAYEQYF. The nucleotide sequence is given as TGCGCCAGCAGCGCGCCTCAGGGGGCCTACGAGCAGTACTTC.